This T cell receptor beta chain was sequenced in a study of blood T cell repertoires in COVID-19. Study summary: T cells, B-cell-depleted T cells, or PBMCs provided the cDNA or gDNA that served as material.

This CDR3 is built from 13 residues. Germline loops: CDR1 SQVTM, CDR2 ANQGSEA. V lost 4 bases and J lost 7, with 16 bases in between. Assay: immunoSEQ multiplex PCR; the TCRdb copy retains only in-frame clones and omits some. The sample shows around 380,000 clones, roughly four fifths of them seen only once. The genes are TRBV29-1 and TRBJ2-5; D is possibly TRBD1 (7 bases). The receptor comes from a human donor with acute or convalescent COVID-19. The donor label of this sample is uncertain. Sequenced sample: peripheral blood. The CDR3 region is CSVAGQVGGTQYF. The CDR3 DNA follows: TGCAGCGTTGCTGGACAGGTCGGGGGGACCCAGTACTTC.